Listed below are T cell receptor beta chains from one sample, sequenced in a study of blood T cell repertoires in COVID-19. Using immunoSEQ multiplex PCR, the repertoire was profiled, and TCRdb retains in-frame clones only, with some absent. This table holds roughly 30,000 clones, roughly 86% found once. Sequencing was carried out using peripheral blood. The receptors were gathered from a man in his 60s with COVID-19, enrolled during active disease. Both conserved end residues are part of each CDR3. A D gene is named only where the DNA matches it firmly. Clone size is shown for a subset of rows, as once, few, many or a class of expanded clone.

d_call: TRBD1
clone_size: once
j_call: TRBJ2-5
v_call: TRBV7-9
cdr3_aa: CASRGGQGFGETQYF
cdr3_nt: TGTGCCAGCAGGGGGGGACAGGGGTTCGGAGAGACCCAGTACTTC

d_call: NA
clone_size: once
j_call: TRBJ2-7
v_call: TRBV4-1
cdr3_aa: CASSQDKGERGYEQYF
cdr3_nt: TGCGCCAGCAGCCAAGATAAGGGGGAGAGAGGGTACGAGCAGTACTTC

d_call: NA
clone_size: NA
j_call: TRBJ1-1
v_call: TRBV27
cdr3_aa: CASSLNSNTEAFF
cdr3_nt: TGTGCCAGCAGTTTAAACTCGAACACTGAAGCTTTCTTT

d_call: TRBD1
clone_size: few
j_call: TRBJ1-1
v_call: TRBV5-1
cdr3_aa: CASSSQTGTKYTEAFF
cdr3_nt: TGCGCCAGCAGCTCCCAGACAGGGACCAAGTACACTGAAGCTTTCTTT

d_call: TRBD1
clone_size: few
j_call: TRBJ1-1
v_call: TRBV7-2
cdr3_aa: CASSPQQGWAEAFF
cdr3_nt: TGTGCCAGCAGCCCTCAACAGGGGTGGGCTGAAGCTTTCTTT

d_call: NA
clone_size: NA
j_call: TRBJ2-1
v_call: TRBV28
cdr3_aa: CASSRSSGYNEQFF
cdr3_nt: TGTGCCAGCAGCCGATCGTCCGGCTACAATGAGCAGTTCTTC

d_call: TRBD1
clone_size: once
j_call: TRBJ1-4
v_call: TRBV28
cdr3_aa: CASTQGAPNEKLFF
cdr3_nt: TGTGCCAGCACCCAGGGGGCCCCTAATGAAAAACTGTTTTTT

d_call: NA
clone_size: NA
j_call: TRBJ1-6
v_call: TRBV2
cdr3_aa: CASRRTTGSNSPLHF
cdr3_nt: TGTGCCAGCCGACGAACGACAGGTTCGAATTCACCCCTCCACTTT

d_call: NA
clone_size: once
j_call: TRBJ2-1
v_call: TRBV9
cdr3_aa: CASSVVGRGYNEQFF
cdr3_nt: TGTGCCAGCAGCGTAGTGGGCAGGGGATACAATGAGCAGTTCTTC

d_call: NA
clone_size: NA
j_call: TRBJ2-7
v_call: TRBV29-1
cdr3_aa: CSVVLQASYEQYF
cdr3_nt: TGCAGCGTTGTTCTTCAGGCATCCTACGAGCAGTACTTC

d_call: NA
clone_size: few
j_call: TRBJ1-2
v_call: TRBV7-2
cdr3_aa: CASSRRGIYGYTF
cdr3_nt: TGTGCCAGCAGCCGAAGGGGTATCTATGGCTACACCTTC